These 8 T cell receptor beta chains share one sample of origin, sequenced in a study of cytomegalovirus exposure and HLA in healthy donors. The primer mix had 60 Vbeta and 13 Jbeta primers. Sequencing was performed with immunoSEQ multiplex PCR; in TCRdb, only in-frame clones are kept and a portion is missing. The data show about 92,000 clones, approximately 80% seen once. Sequencing input: PBMCs. Receptor source: a man between 18 and 35 years old in good health and CMV-seronegative.

This chain joins TRBV6-5 and TRBJ2-3, with D possibly matching TRBD2 (6 bases). This CDR3 spans 15 amino acids. Germline-derived CDR1 and CDR2 are MNHEY and SVGAGI. Trimming left V 5 bases short and J 0 bases short, with 12 bases between. CDR3 coding DNA: TGTGCCAGCAGTCTCGGGGACTCTAGCACAGATACGCAGTATTTT. It is translated as CASSLGDSSTDTQYF.

This clone was counted once. The rearrangement joins TRBV6-5 to TRBJ1-1, with 8 bases identical to TRBD1. The J segment lost 4 bases and the V segment lost 0 bases, leaving 4 bases of the junction unmatched. Looked up from germline, CDR1 is MNHEY and CDR2 is SVGAGI. The CDR3 is 15 amino acids. The CDR3 reads CASSYSQGAGTEAFF. CDR3 bases: TGTGCCAGCAGTTACTCCCAGGGGGCTGGCACTGAAGCTTTCTTT.

This rearrangement joins TRBV27 to TRBJ2-3; a weak D match, TRBD2 (5 bases). Looked up from germline, CDR1 is MNHEY and CDR2 is SMNVEV (reference sequence). Trimming stripped 7 bases from V and 0 bases from J, with 5 bases between. This CDR3 comprises 12 residues. The CDR3 sequence: CASTGSTDTQYF. The CDR3 nucleotides are TGTGCCAGCACGGGGAGCACAGATACGCAGTATTTT.

The chain employs TRBV13 and TRBJ1-1; D not certain. The CDR3 consists of 13 residues. The V gene lost 2 bases and the J gene lost 1 base, with 5 bases spanning the gap. Germline values: CDR1 PRHDT, CDR2 FYEKMQ (reference sequence). The CDR3 DNA sequence: TGTGCCAGCAGCTTACACGGGAACACTGAAGCTTTCTTT. This encodes CASSLHGNTEAFF. Filled out from reference TRBV13 and TRBJ1-1, the complete variable domain reads AAGVIQSPRHLIKEKRETATLKCYPIPRHDTVYWYQQGPGQDPQFLISFYEKMQSDKGSIPDRFSAQQFSDYHSELNMSSLELGDSALYFCASSLHGNTEAFFGQGTRLTVV.

V and J are TRBV5-6 and TRBJ1-2; D is unclear. Germline V lookup: CDR1 SGHDT, CDR2 YYEEEE. Trimming removed 3 bases from V and 6 bases from J, with 18 bases in between. The CDR3 length is 15 residues. The CDR3 protein is CASSSNTGGRNGYTF. CDR3 sequence (DNA): TGTGCCAGCAGCTCCAACACGGGAGGACGGAATGGCTACACCTTC.

The chain has TRBV10-1 and TRBJ2-7; 7 nucleotides agree with TRBD1. The CDR3 is 15 residues long. CDR1 is WNHNN, CDR2 SYGVQD, per germline (reference sequence). The J segment lost 3 bases and the V segment lost 2 bases, leaving 7 bases of the junction unmatched. Here the CDR3 reads CASSEDRVRVYEQYF. The CDR3 DNA reads TGCGCCAGCAGTGAGGACAGGGTTCGCGTCTACGAGCAGTACTTC.

CDR3 nucleotide sequence: TGCGCCAGCAGTCAATGGAGATCCTACGAGCAGTACTTC. It yields the protein CASSQWRSYEQYF. The V gene is TRBV10-2, the J gene TRBJ2-7, with D unresolved. Germline V gene data show CDR1 as WSHSY and CDR2 as SAAADI. The V gene lost 5 bases and the J gene lost 1 base, with 9 bases spanning the gap. There are 13 residues in the CDR3.

This clone has only a few counts. The chain combines TRBV9 with TRBJ1-1; 7 nucleotides align to TRBD1. J gave up 9 bases and V 2 bases, and 10 bases lay outside the gene matches. Germline-derived CDR1 and CDR2 are SGDLS and YYNGEE. CDR3 length: 14 amino acids. CDR3: CASSVSTGITQAFF. The CDR3 nucleotides are TGTGCCAGCAGCGTGTCGACAGGGATTACGCAAGCTTTCTTT.